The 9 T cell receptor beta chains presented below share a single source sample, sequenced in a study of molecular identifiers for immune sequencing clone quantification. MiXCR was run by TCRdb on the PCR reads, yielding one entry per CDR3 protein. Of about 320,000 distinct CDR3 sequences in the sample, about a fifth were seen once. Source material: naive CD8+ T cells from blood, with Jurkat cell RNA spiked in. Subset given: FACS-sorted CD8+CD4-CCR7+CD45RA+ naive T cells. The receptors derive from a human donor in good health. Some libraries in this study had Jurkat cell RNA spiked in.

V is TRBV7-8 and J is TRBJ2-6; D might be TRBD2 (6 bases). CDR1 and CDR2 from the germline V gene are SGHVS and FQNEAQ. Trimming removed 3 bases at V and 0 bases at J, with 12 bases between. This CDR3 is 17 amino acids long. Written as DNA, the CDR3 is TGTGCCAGCAGCTTTTCCCAAGCGGGCTCTGGGGCCAACGTCCTGACTTTC. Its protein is CASSFSQAGSGANVLTF. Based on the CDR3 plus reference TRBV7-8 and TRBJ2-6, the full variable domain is GAGVSQSPRYKVAKRGQDVALRCDPISGHVSLFWYQQALGQGPEFLTYFQNEAQLDKSGLPSDRFFAERPEGSVSTLKIQRTQQEDSAVYLCASSFSQAGSGANVLTFGAGSRLTVL.

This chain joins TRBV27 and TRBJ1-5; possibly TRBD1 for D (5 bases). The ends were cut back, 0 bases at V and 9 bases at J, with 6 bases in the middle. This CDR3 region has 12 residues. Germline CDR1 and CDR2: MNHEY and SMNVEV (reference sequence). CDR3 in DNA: TGTGCCAGCAGTTTATCCGGGGGGCCCCAGCATTTT. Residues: CASSLSGGPQHF.

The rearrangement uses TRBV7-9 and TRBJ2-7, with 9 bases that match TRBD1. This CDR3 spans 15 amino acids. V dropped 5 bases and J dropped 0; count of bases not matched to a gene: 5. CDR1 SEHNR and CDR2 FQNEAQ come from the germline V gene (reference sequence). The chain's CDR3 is CASSSRDRDSYEQYF. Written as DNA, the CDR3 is TGTGCCAGCAGCAGCCGGGACAGGGACTCCTACGAGCAGTACTTC.

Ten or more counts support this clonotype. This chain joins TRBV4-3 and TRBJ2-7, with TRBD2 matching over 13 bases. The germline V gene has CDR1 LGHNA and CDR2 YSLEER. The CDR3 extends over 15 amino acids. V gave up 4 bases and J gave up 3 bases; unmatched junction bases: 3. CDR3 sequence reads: CASSPGLAGVYEQYF. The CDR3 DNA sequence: TGCGCCAGCAGCCCAGGACTAGCGGGAGTCTACGAGCAGTACTTC.

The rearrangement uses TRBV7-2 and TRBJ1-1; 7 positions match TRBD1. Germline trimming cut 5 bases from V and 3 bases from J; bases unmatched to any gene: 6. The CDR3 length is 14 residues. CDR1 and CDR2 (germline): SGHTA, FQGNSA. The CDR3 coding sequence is TGTGCCAGCAGCATAACCGGGACAGACACTGAAGCTTTCTTT. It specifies CASSITGTDTEAFF.

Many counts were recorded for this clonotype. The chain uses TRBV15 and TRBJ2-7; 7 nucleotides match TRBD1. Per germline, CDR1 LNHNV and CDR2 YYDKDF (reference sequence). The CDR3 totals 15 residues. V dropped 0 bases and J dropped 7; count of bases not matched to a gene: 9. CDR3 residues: CATSRDLGTELEQYF. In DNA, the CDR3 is TGTGCCACCAGCAGAGATCTTGGGACAGAATTGGAGCAGTACTTC.

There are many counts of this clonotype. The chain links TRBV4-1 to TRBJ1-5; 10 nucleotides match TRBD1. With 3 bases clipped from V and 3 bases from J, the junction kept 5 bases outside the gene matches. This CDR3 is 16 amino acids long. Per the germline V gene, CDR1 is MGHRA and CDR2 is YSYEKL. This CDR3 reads CASSHDGTGANQPQHF. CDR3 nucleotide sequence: TGCGCCAGCAGCCACGACGGGACAGGGGCCAATCAGCCCCAGCATTTT.

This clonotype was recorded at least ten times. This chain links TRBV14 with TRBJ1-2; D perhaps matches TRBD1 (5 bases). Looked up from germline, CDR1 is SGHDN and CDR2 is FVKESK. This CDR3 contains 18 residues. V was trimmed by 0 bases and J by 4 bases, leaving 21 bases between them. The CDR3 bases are TGTGCCAGCAGCCAAGATTTGGCAGGGTCCCCTCTAGGCTATGGCTACACCTTC. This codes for CASSQDLAGSPLGYGYTF.

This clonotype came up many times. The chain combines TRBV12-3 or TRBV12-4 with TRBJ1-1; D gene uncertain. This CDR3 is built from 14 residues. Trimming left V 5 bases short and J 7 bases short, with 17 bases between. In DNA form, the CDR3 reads TGTGCCAGCAGTCTCGGGCGGGTTATAGATGAAGCTTTCTTT. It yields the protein CASSLGRVIDEAFF.